Presented here are 17 T cell receptor beta chains from one specimen sequenced in a study of blood T cell repertoires in COVID-19. Here immunoSEQ multiplex PCR was the method, and the copy in TCRdb shows in-frame clones only, minus some. The top ten clones hold 3% to 4.5% of a sample with roughly 380,000 clones, approximately 81% of them seen once. The sequenced material came from peripheral blood. The receptors originated from a woman between 18 and 30 years old with acute or convalescent COVID-19.

The genes are TRBV29-1 and TRBJ1-1; 9 bases are a match to TRBD1. V lost 5 bases, J lost 4 bases, and 5 bases stayed unmatched. Germline assignment: CDR1 SQVTM and CDR2 ANQGSEA. The CDR3 has 13 residues. The CDR3 DNA follows: TGCAGCGTTTTTACAGGGGGCGGCACTGAAGCTTTCTTT. Amino acid sequence: CSVFTGGGTEAFF.

The chain joins TRBV19 to TRBJ2-1; D possibly corresponds to TRBD1 (5 bases). CDR1 and CDR2 (germline): LNHDA, SQIVND (reference sequence). V lost 5 bases and J 3 bases, leaving 11 bases between the germline ends. The CDR3 spans 14 residues. CDR3 sequence (DNA): TGTGCCAGTAGTCCCCTCGACAGCTACAATGAGCAGTTCTTC. Protein sequence: CASSPLDSYNEQFF.

The chain recombines TRBV10-3 with TRBJ1-1, with D possibly matching TRBD1 (5 bases). CDR3 length: 13 residues. From germline, CDR1 is ENHRY and CDR2 SYGVKD. Trimming took off 6 bases at V and 4 bases at J, with 12 bases between the two ends. The CDR3 nucleotides read TGTGCCATCAGGGGGCTTGATGGCACTGAAGCTTTCTTT. Protein sequence: CAIRGLDGTEAFF.

The rearrangement links TRBV2 to TRBJ1-3; TRBD1 is a possible D gene (5 bases). The CDR3 is 15 amino acids. Between the trimmed V and J ends, which lost 9 bases and 0 bases, there was a span of 15 bases. Germline CDR1 and CDR2: SNHLY and FYNNEI. The CDR3, as DNA: TGTGCCAGTAAGGCAGGGTATAACTCTGGAAACACCATATATTTT. Its protein is CASKAGYNSGNTIYF.

J is TRBJ2-6 and V is TRBV28, with D possibly TRBD1 on 6 matching bases. Looked up from germline, CDR1 is MDHEN and CDR2 is SYDVKM. V lost 5 bases, J lost 1 base, and 24 bases lay in between. This CDR3 has 20 residues. This CDR3 is CASSRRKNRDTASGANVLTF. The DNA for the CDR3 is TGTGCCAGCAGTCGTAGAAAAAATCGGGACACTGCGTCTGGGGCCAACGTCCTGACTTTC.

The chain carries TRBV15 and TRBJ2-1; D may be TRBD2 (5 bases). CDR1 LNHNV and CDR2 YYDKDF come from the germline V gene (reference sequence). There are 15 residues in the CDR3. V lost 6 bases, J lost 0 bases, and 12 bases lay in between. CDR3 in amino acids: CATRRTAGSYNEQFF. The CDR3 coding sequence is TGTGCCACCAGGAGGACGGCGGGCTCCTACAATGAGCAGTTCTTC.

V gene TRBV28 combines with J gene TRBJ2-7, with D possibly TRBD2 on 5 matching bases. V was pared by 10 bases and J by 0 bases, with 13 bases between. CDR1 and CDR2 from the germline V gene are MDHEN and SYDVKM. There are 13 residues in the CDR3. The DNA for the CDR3 is TGTGCCACCTCAGCCGGGGTCTCCTACGAGCAGTACTTC. This encodes CATSAGVSYEQYF.

Concerning this clone itself: The same CDR3 also results from other DNA sequences found in this sample. The CDR3 loop reads CASSLGQSNSPLHF. Written as DNA, the CDR3 is TGTGCCAGCAGCTTAGGACAGTCTAATTCACCCCTCCACTTT. This chain uses TRBV7-9 with TRBJ1-6; tentative D call: TRBD1 (5 bases). This CDR3 has 14 residues. The ends were cut back, 1 base at V and 6 bases at J, with 7 bases in the middle. Germline CDR1 and CDR2: SEHNR and FQNEAQ (reference sequence). Based on the CDR3 plus reference TRBV7-9 and TRBJ1-6, the full variable domain is DTGVSQNPRHKITKRGQNVTFRCDPISEHNRLYWYRQTLGQGPEFLTYFQNEAQLEKSRLLSDRFSAERPKGSFSTLEIQRTEQGDSAMYLCASSLGQSNSPLHFGNGTRLTVT.

This chain connects TRBV2 to TRBJ1-1; possible D gene TRBD1, 5 bases. Germline loops: CDR1 SNHLY, CDR2 FYNNEI. V was trimmed by 11 bases and J by 1 base, leaving 11 bases between them. The CDR3 is 12 residues long. CDR3 nucleotide sequence: TGTGCCGGAAGACAGAAGAACACTGAAGCTTTCTTT. Amino acids: CAGRQKNTEAFF.

CDR3 bases: TGTGCCACTGGACAGGGGTATGGCTACACCTTC. Its translation: CATGQGYGYTF. This chain joins TRBV28 and TRBJ1-2, with 9 bases that match TRBD1. Per the germline V gene, CDR1 is MDHEN and CDR2 is SYDVKM. This CDR3 region has 11 residues. V was clipped by 10 bases and J by 5 bases; unmatched bases: 2.

The gene calls are TRBV5-4 and TRBJ2-1, with D possibly being TRBD2 (5 bases). The CDR3 has 16 residues. Trimming took 0 bases from V and 0 from J, leaving 10 bases between them. From germline, CDR1 is SGHNT and CDR2 YYREEE (reference sequence). The CDR3 region is CASSLESGSSYNEQFF. CDR3 coding DNA: TGTGCCAGCAGCTTGGAGAGCGGAAGCTCCTACAATGAGCAGTTCTTC.

The chain combines TRBV6-4 with TRBJ2-3; TRBD1 is a possible D gene (6 bases). The CDR3 runs to 14 residues. Trimming pared 3 bases from V and 2 bases from J, leaving 9 bases between. Germline lookup yields CDR1 MRHNA and CDR2 SNTAGT. CDR3 in DNA: TGTGCCAGCAGTGAACAGGGAACCACAGATACGCAGTATTTT. It encodes CASSEQGTTDTQYF.

The genes are TRBV5-8 and TRBJ2-7, with D tentatively TRBD1 (6 bases). V lost 1 base and J lost 2, with 10 bases in between. There are 14 residues in the CDR3. Germline CDR1 is SGHTS and CDR2 is YDEGEE. The CDR3 region is CASSLWGPTYEQYF. CDR3 bases: TGTGCCAGCAGCTTGTGGGGGCCGACCTACGAGCAGTACTTC.

This clone has just a few counts. CDR3 region: CASSLEQGLSTGELFF. DNA for the CDR3: TGCGCCAGCAGCTTGGAACAGGGGCTCTCAACCGGGGAGCTGTTTTTT. The chain couples TRBV5-1 to TRBJ2-2, with 7 bases lining up with TRBD1. The CDR3 sequence is 16 residues long. The trim removed 0 bases at V and 5 bases at J, leaving 7 bases unmatched. CDR1 is SGHRS, CDR2 YFSETQ, per germline.

V gene TRBV10-3 combines with J gene TRBJ1-1; 8 bases are a match to TRBD1. The CDR3 is made up of 16 amino acids. Trimming took 3 bases from V and 0 from J; bases not matched to a gene: 6. CDR1 and CDR2 (germline): ENHRY, SYGVKD. CDR3 protein: CAISDPSTGVNTEAFF. As DNA, the CDR3 is TGTGCCATCAGTGACCCCTCGACAGGGGTGAACACTGAAGCTTTCTTT.

The V and J genes are TRBV19 and TRBJ1-4; 7 bases are a match to TRBD1. CDR1 is LNHDA and CDR2 is SQIVND in the germline V gene (reference sequence). The CDR3 runs 15 residues. V was clipped by 5 bases and J by 1 base; unmatched bases: 4. For the CDR3, the DNA is TGTGCCAGTAGTTACTCAGGGGGAACTAATGAAAAACTGTTTTTT. It specifies CASSYSGGTNEKLFF.

This clone has only a few counts. The CDR3 sequence is CASSLGTGVRTEAFF. CDR3 nucleotides: TGTGCCAGCAGCTTAGGAACAGGGGTCAGGACTGAAGCTTTCTTT. The chain couples TRBV7-9 to TRBJ1-1, with 7 bases matching TRBD1. There are 15 residues in the CDR3. Trimming cost V 1 base and J 5 bases; bases outside gene matches: 7. Germline CDR1 SEHNR, CDR2 FQNEAQ (reference sequence).